This entry describes one T cell receptor (beta chain). The data were obtained in a study of CXCR3-negative and CXCR3-positive naive CD8 T cells. Naive CD8+ T cells showed CD45RO-CCR7+CD27+CD95-. Germline-derived CDR1 and CDR2 are MNHEY and SMNVEV (reference sequence). The CDR3 runs to 15 residues. The authors prepared UMI-labeled TRB cDNA libraries by 5' RACE. TCRdb reprocessed the 5' RACE reads and stores each CDR3 protein as one record, lacking DNA. Here the sample table reports some 130,000 distinct CDR3 sequences. The chain employs TRBV27 and TRBJ2-1; TCRdb proposes TRBD1, but this gene call is untestable without DNA. Sample: naive CXCR3- CD8+ T cells from blood. Subset given: CD45RO-CCR7+CD27+CD95- naive CD8+ T cells lacking CXCR3 (TNR3-). The sequence was collected from a human donor in good health. Some clones in this sample may be carry-over from other donors' samples. CDR3 residues: CASKPDRVTYNEQFF.